This T cell receptor (beta chain) was identified in a study of OX40 agonist ivuxolimab in advanced cancers. Overall study: Intravenous ivuxolimab was administered to patients every 2 weeks at 0.01 to 10 mg/kg.

Details on this clone: The missing conserved phenylalanine or tryptophan at the end of this CDR3 makes a read error likely.

V was pared by 7 bases and J by 6 bases, with 13 bases between. CDR1 is SNHLY, CDR2 FYNNEI, per germline. This CDR3 spans 14 amino acids. Generated by immunoSEQ multiplex PCR, the TCRdb table keeps only in-frame clones and is missing some. The profile shows about 81,000 clones, around 89% of them singletons. The sample in question was CD4+ or CD8+ T cells sorted from blood, obtained in a trial of the OX40 agonist ivuxolimab. The sequence was collected from an adult with an advanced solid tumor such as melanoma, head and neck, liver or kidney cancer. The chain is built from TRBV2 and TRBJ1-6; no clear D. Written as DNA, the CDR3 is TGTGCCAGCACTCCCGGGAGTTTTAATTCACCCCTCCACCTT. Protein sequence: CASTPGSFNSPLHL.